This T cell receptor beta chain derives from a study of cytomegalovirus exposure and HLA in healthy donors (dated by TCRdb to the late 2010s). In terms of the full investigation: An earlier analysis of under 600 of the donors reported more than 250 Gb of sequence data and 117 million unique TCR beta sequences from roughly 200 million T cells. About 310 gigabases of sequencing data and roughly 90 million unique TCR sequences were included in an early release covering about 700 HLA-typed donors. Among the roughly 390 genotyped donors, approximately 77% belonged to the genetic ancestry cluster associated with self-reported Caucasian donors. The study aimed to test whether signatures of past pathogen exposure could be identified by cataloging public T cell receptors. Using immunosequencing, the study profiled T cell repertoires from 640 or so subjects and related those repertoires to cytomegalovirus serostatus. A separate validation cohort of 90 to 150 different subjects was used in addition to the approximately 610-subject first cohort. To predict cytomegalovirus infection status, the study brought together high-throughput TCR immunosequencing, statistical association of individual TCRs with disease status, and machine learning. To study patterns of TCR occurrence, a later analysis re-analyzed previously published TCR beta repertoires from around 660 donors and added high-resolution HLA genotyping. Rather than using new phenotypic data, the later analysis identified candidate immune exposures from TCR beta sequences and from how often those sequences occurred across donors. In an earlier analysis of 500 to 650 of the donors, high-throughput TCR beta sequencing was used to judge whether each TCR beta V gene segment behaved as functional or pseudogenic. Donor age, sex, ethnicity and CMV serostatus were compiled together with the repertoire data. A later genetic analysis used genome-wide SNP genotypes for about three fifths of the 666 donors, treating that subset as a discovery cohort. All discovery cohort repertoires had been generated using a single sequencing platform. HLA typing covered class I and class II loci at four-digit resolution. The number of donors typed differed by locus, with about 629-630 for A, B, C, DRB1 and DQB1, roughly 550 for DQA1, over 600 for DPA1, and around 450 for DPB1. Because of strong linkage in the cohort, five DR-DQ haplotypes were treated as single units for association and clustering. Among approximately 370 genotyped donors of the cohort, an average of around 250,000 unique TCR beta nucleotide sequences was sequenced per donor, of which about 19% were non-productive.

Overall study results and their limits: A group of highly shared sequence variants was considered likely to be a technical artifact of the sequencing pipeline. The 87-base-pair reads could not distinguish some IMGT-functional V segments, including TRBV6-2 and TRBV6-3, so those segments were excluded. According to the authors, the approach could potentially be generalized to other disease states and immunological phenotypes. According to a later analysis, TCR association rates differed among HLA loci, with DRB1 alleles showing the most associated TCRs and HLA-C alleles showing the fewest. CMV serostatus was the only immune exposure information available for the cohort. According to a later analysis, most CMV-associated TCR beta chains appeared to be HLA-restricted, and the HLA associations seemed to be driven largely by CMV exposure. Only TCR beta chains were sequenced in this cohort, and the absence of alpha or paired-chain data limited detectable features. Three of the identified cytomegalovirus-associated TCR beta chains were confirmed in vitro to be specific for cytomegalovirus antigens. Several of the top co-occurrence clusters appeared to be linked to parvovirus B19, influenza, CMV and Epstein-Barr virus, according to a later analysis. Roughly uniform sequencing depth across donors was assumed in presence/absence analyses, although this assumption may not hold. Correlated functional status among segregating V segments might be attributable to linkage disequilibrium, but an unknown experimental factor could not be ruled out. When HLA alleles, especially DR and DQ, strongly co-occurred, TCR associations were difficult to assign to individual alleles. In an earlier analysis of around 500 of the donors, most TCR beta V segments appeared in productive rearrangements about 90% or about 30% of the time, broadly matching IMGT annotations. In a later genetic analysis, fewer N-insertions in productive TCRs were reported among donors in an Asian-associated ancestry cluster than the approximately 710-donor mean. The study listed 170 or so TCR beta chains as associated with cytomegalovirus. A further reported finding was that TCR beta sequences accurately predicted the HLA-A and HLA-B alleles for most subjects in the first cohort. Across donors, most TCR sequences were observed very rarely, whereas some public TCRs were present in many individuals. Because counts were too low, about 18 rarely observed V segments, including chromosome 9 orphons, were excluded from the earlier analysis of fewer than 650 of the donors. Because some donors lacked HLA typing at each locus, the association tests relied only on the typed subset. V-gene and J-gene trimming of TCR beta chains was associated with a missense DCLRE1C variant in a later genetic analysis, and the association was replicated in an independent cohort. In a later analysis, HLA-associated TCR beta chains were found to be more clonally expanded and to have lower generation probabilities than equally common non-associated chains. A later analysis associated 15,000 to 20,000 TCR beta sequences with specific HLA alleles at a false discovery rate of 0.05. The classifier was reported to diagnose cytomegalovirus status with high specificity and sensitivity in both the original cohort and the validation cohort.

The CDR3, from cysteine to phenylalanine, totals 14 residues. Only the CDR3 DNA stays, 42 bases, in frame from base 1. The germline V end is reduced by 6 bases and the J end by 5 bases; junction bases left unmatched: 7. For CDR1 and CDR2, the germline V gene (reference sequence) lists MNHNY and SVGAGI. The cohort comprised 550 to 700 healthy bone marrow donors. At the time of sampling, all cohort members were nominally healthy, though unrecorded immune exposures were likely present. The donor tested CMV seropositive, placing the donor among the 289 seropositive members of the cohort. Each donor provided a peripheral blood sample, and peripheral blood mononuclear cells were used for TCR beta sequencing. Genomic DNA was extracted from the blood cell samples with the Qiagen DNeasy Blood Extraction Kit. Receptors were amplified or captured by the immunoSEQ multiplex PCR assay. For the multiplex PCR, a mixture combining 60 forward primers for TCR Vbeta segments and 13 reverse primers for TCR Jbeta segments was used. A multiplex PCR assay on genomic DNA amplified the CDR3 region of rearranged TCR beta genes. Amplified TCR beta libraries were sequenced as 87-base-pair reads on the Illumina HiSeq System. On the authors' methods: A later analysis counted some 80 million unique TCR beta chains across the 550 to 750 repertoires, and around 9.9 million of these chains were shared by at least two donors. Raw reads were error-corrected and collapsed into unique sequences by a nearest-neighbor algorithm in which closely related sequences were merged to remove PCR and sequencing errors. To assign V, D and J gene segments, CDR3 sequences were aligned to IMGT reference sequences. For a sequence to be retained, at least a six-nucleotide match to both a V gene segment and a J gene segment was required. Rearrangements were classified as productive when the CDR3 lacked stop codons and remained in frame with V and J, and all other rearrangements were classified as non-productive. Following IMGT convention, CDR3 was defined as the stretch from the second conserved V-encoded cysteine up to the conserved J-encoded phenylalanine. The earlier analysis of about 640 of the donors excluded any sequence lacking an unambiguous match to a single V gene segment. In an earlier analysis of a few hundred of the donors, V segments were called functional above 56.7% productive rearrangements and were called segregating when the between-donor standard deviation exceeded 5%. To diagnose cytomegalovirus status from the catalog of TCR beta chain sequences, a statistical classification framework was built. In a later analysis, V and J genes were assigned by comparing TCR nucleotide sequences against IMGT/GENE-DB human TR gene sequences. The TCRdist pipeline was used in a later analysis to assign CDR3 sequences and most-parsimonious VDJ recombination scenarios. In a later analysis, each TCR beta chain was defined by its CDR3 amino acid sequence together with its V-gene family, and reads lacking a unique V-gene family were excluded. As a way to deal with suspected cross-contamination and a sequencing artifact, a later analysis dropped approximately 570 nucleotide sequences that were highly shared and had low generation probability. In a later analysis, a clonal expansion index for each public chain was calculated from normalized within-repertoire ranks of inferred template counts. A later analysis computed generation probabilities with a VDJ recombination model fitted to out-of-frame rearrangements, and checked the results against IGoR. In a later analysis, TCR-TCR, TCR-HLA and TCR-CMV co-occurrence was scored with hypergeometric tests, and a repertoire-size bias correction was applied to TCR pairs. False discovery rates were estimated in a later analysis by permuting HLA or CMV assignments 20 times. A later analysis grouped co-occurring TCRs with DBSCAN, adding TCRdist sequence similarity when clustering within HLA-allele-positive subsets. For co-occurrence clustering, repertoires with fewer than 30,000 or more than 120,000 public chains were excluded, along with about five repertoires with anomalous nucleotide sharing. This immuneACCESS table, as held by TCRdb, lists in-frame sequences with V and J called but not all clones. Of the missing ones, under half trace to an unresolved V gene in checked studies; the others have no known cause. From that table come the V and J calls and clone size; the DNA was used to work out D and trimming. The sample data list over 150,000 clones, and around 68% of these were observed just once. The leading ten clones occupy about 2.5% of the sample.

This clone was counted between two and nine times. No cognate antigen has been identified for it. No base-level quality is on record; no much larger clone is a single base apart. The sequence was obtained from a woman between 35 and 50 years old in good health and CMV-seropositive. This chain joins TRBV6-6 to TRBJ1-2; 9 central nucleotides agree with TRBD1. Sequencing was performed on PBMCs. The DNA is TGTGCCAGCAGCTGGGACAGGGATGGTTATGGCTACACCTTC. Its translation reads: CASSWDRDGYGYTF.